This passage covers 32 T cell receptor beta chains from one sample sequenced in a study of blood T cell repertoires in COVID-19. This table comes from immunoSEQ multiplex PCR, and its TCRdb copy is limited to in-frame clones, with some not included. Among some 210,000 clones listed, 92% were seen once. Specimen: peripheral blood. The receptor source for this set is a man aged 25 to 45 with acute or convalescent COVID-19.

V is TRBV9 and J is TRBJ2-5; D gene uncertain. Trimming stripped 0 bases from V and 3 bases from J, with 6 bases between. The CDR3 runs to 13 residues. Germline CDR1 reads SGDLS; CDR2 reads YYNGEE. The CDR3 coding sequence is TGTGCCAGCAGCGTAGATCCAGAAGAGACCCAGTACTTC. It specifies CASSVDPEETQYF.

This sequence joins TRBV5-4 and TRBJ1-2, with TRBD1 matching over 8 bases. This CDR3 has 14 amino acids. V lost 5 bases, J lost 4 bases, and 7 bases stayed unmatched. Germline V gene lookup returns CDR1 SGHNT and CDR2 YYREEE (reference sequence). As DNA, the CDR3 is TGTGCCAGCAGTCGCGCAGGGACAGGCTATGGCTACACCTTC. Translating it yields CASSRAGTGYGYTF.

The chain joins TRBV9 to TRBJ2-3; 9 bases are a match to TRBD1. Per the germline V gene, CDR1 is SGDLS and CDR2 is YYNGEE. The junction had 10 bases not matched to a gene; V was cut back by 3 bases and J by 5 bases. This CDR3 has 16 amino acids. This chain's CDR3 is CASSELPGQGRDTQYF. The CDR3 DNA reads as TGTGCCAGCAGCGAGCTGCCGGGACAGGGACGAGATACGCAGTATTTT.

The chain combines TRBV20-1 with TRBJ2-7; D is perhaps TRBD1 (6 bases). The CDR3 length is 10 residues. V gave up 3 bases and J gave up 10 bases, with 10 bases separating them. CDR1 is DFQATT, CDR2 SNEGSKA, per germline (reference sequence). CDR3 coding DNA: TGCAGTGCTAGTAAGGGGGAACAGTACTTC. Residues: CSASKGEQYF.

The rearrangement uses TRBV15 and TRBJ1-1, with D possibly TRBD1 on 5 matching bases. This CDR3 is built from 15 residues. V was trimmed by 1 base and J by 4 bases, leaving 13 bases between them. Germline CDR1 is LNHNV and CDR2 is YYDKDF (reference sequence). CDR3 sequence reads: CATSRVKGRGTEAFF. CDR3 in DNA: TGTGCCACCAGCAGAGTTAAGGGGCGAGGCACTGAAGCTTTCTTT. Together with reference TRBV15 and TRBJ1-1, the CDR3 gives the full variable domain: DAMVIQNPRYQVTQFGKPVTLSCSQTLNHNVMYWYQQKSSQAPKLLFHYYDKDFNNEADTPDNFQSRRPNTSFCFLDIRSPGLGDTAMYLCATSRVKGRGTEAFFGQGTRLTVV.

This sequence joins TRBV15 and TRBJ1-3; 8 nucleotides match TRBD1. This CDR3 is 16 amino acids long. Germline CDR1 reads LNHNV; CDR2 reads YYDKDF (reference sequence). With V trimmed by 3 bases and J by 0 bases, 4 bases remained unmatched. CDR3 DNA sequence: TGTGCCACCAGCAGGACAGGGGCCTTCTCTGGAAACACCATATATTTT. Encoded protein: CATSRTGAFSGNTIYF.

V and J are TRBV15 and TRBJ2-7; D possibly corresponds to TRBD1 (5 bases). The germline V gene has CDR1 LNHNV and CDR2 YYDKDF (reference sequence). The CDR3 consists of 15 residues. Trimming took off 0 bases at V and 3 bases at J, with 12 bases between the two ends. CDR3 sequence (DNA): TGTGCCACCAGCAGAGATACAGGTGGAAGCTACGAGCAGTACTTC. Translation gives CATSRDTGGSYEQYF.

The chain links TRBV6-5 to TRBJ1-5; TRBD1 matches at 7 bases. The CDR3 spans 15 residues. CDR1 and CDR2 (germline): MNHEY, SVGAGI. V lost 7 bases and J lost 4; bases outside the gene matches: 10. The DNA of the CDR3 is TGTGCCAGCATCCGAGTAGGGGGCCCAAATCAGCCCCAGCATTTT. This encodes CASIRVGGPNQPQHF.

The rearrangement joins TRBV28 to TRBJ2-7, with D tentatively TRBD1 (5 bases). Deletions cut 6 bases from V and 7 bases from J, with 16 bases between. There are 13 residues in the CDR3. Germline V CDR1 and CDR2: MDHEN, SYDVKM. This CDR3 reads CASRTGQGSEQYF. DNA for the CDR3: TGTGCCAGCAGAACCGGGCAGGGCAGTGAGCAGTACTTC.

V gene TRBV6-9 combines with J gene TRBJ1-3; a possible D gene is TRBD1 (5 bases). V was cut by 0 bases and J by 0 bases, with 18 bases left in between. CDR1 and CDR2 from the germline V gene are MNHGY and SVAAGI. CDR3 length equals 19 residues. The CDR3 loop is CASSYSRVGRGSSGNTIYF. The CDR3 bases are TGTGCCAGCAGTTATTCAAGGGTCGGGAGGGGAAGCTCTGGAAACACCATATATTTT.

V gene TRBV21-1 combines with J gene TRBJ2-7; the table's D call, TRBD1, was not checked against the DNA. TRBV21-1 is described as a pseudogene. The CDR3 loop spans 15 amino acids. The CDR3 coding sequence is TGTGCCAGCTCCATTTTTCCGGGACATCGGAACGAGCAGTACTTC. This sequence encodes CASSIFPGHRNEQYF.

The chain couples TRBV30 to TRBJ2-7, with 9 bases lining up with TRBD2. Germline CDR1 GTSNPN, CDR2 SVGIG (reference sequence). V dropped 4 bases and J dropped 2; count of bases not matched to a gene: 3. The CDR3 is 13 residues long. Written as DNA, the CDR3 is TGTGCCTGGAATGGACTAGCGACCTACGAGCAGTACTTC. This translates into CAWNGLATYEQYF.

The CDR3 spells CASSGRLAGSYNEQFF. The CDR3 bases are TGTGCCAGCAGCGGGCGACTAGCGGGGTCCTACAATGAGCAGTTCTTC. The V and J genes are TRBV7-9 and TRBJ2-1, with 11 bases matching TRBD2. Trimming at V came to 5 bases and at J to 1 base, leaving 4 bases not matched to a gene. Germline V gene data show CDR1 as SEHNR and CDR2 as FQNEAQ (reference sequence). The CDR3 length is 16 residues.

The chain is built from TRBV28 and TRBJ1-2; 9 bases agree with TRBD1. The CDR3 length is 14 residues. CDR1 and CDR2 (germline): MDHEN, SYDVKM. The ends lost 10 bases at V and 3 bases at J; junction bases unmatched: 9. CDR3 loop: CATVRGQGDYGYTF. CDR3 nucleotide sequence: TGTGCCACCGTTCGGGGACAGGGCGACTATGGCTACACCTTC.

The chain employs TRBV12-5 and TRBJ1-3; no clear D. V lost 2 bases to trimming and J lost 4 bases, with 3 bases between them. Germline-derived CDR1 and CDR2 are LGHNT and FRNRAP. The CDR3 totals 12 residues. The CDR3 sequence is CASGLQGNTIYF. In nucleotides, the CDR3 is TGTGCTAGTGGTTTGCAAGGAAACACCATATATTTT.

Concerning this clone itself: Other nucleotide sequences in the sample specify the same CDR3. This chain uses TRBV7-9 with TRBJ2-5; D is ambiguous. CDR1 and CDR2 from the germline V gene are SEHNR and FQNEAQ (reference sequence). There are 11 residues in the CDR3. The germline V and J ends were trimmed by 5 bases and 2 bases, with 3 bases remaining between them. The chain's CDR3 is CASSLQETQYF. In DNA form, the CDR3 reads TGTGCCAGCAGCCTTCAAGAGACCCAGTACTTC.

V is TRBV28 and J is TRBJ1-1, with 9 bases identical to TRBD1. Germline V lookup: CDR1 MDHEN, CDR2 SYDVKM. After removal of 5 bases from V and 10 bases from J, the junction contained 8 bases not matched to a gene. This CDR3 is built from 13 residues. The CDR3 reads CASSPGDRALAFF. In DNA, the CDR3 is TGTGCCAGCAGTCCAGGGGACAGGGCCTTAGCTTTCTTT. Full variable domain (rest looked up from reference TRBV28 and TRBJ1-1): DVKVTQSSRYLVKRTGEKVFLECVQDMDHENMFWYRQDPGLGLRLIYFSYDVKMKEKGDIPEGYSVSREKKERFSLILESASTNQTSMYLCASSPGDRALAFFGQGTRLTVV.

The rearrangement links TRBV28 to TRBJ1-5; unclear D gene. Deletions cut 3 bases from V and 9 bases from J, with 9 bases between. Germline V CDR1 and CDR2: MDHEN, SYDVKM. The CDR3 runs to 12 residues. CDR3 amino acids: CASSLAAGPQHF. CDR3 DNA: TGTGCCAGCAGTTTGGCGGCGGGGCCCCAGCATTTT.

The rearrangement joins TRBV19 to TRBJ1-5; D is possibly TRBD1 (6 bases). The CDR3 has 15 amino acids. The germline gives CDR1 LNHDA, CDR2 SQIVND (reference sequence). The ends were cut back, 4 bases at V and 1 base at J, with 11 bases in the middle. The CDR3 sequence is CASSTDRTSNQPQHF. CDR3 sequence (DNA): TGTGCCAGTAGTACGGACAGAACAAGCAATCAGCCCCAGCATTTT.

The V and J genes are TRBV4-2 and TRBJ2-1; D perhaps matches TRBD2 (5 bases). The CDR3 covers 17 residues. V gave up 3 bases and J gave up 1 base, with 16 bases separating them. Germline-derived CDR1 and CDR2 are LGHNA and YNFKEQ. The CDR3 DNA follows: TGTGCCAGCAGCCAGTTACCGGGAAGTTCGTCCTACAATGAGCAGTTCTTC. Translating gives CASSQLPGSSSYNEQFF.

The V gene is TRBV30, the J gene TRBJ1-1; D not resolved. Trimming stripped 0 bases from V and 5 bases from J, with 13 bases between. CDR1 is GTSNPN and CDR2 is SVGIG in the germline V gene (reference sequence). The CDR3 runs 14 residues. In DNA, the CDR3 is TGTGCCTGGAGTGTACACCTCTCAGGAACTGAAGCTTTCTTT. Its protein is CAWSVHLSGTEAFF. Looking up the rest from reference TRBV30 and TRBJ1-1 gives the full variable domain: SQTIHQWPATLVQPVGSPLSLECTVEGTSNPNLYWYRQAAGRGLQLLFYSVGIGQISSEVPQNLSASRPQDRQFILSSKKLLLSDSGFYLCAWSVHLSGTEAFFGQGTRLTVV.

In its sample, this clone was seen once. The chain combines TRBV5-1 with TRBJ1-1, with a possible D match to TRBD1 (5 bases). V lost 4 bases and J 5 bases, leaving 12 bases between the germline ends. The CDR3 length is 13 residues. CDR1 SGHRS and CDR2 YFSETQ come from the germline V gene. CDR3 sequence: CASSPQVGTEAFF. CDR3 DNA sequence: TGCGCCAGCAGCCCACAGGTGGGGACTGAAGCTTTCTTT. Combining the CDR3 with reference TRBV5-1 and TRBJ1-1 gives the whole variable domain KAGVTQTPRYLIKTRGQQVTLSCSPISGHRSVSWYQQTPGQGLQFLFEYFSETQRNKGNFPGRFSGRQFSNSRSEMNVSTLELGDSALYLCASSPQVGTEAFFGQGTRLTVV.

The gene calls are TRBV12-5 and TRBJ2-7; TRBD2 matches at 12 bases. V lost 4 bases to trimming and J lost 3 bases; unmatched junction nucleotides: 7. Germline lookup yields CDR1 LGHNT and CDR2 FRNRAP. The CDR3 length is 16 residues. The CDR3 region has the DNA TGTGCTAGTGGTTCCACTAGACTAGCGGGAGACTACGAGCAGTACTTC. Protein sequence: CASGSTRLAGDYEQYF.

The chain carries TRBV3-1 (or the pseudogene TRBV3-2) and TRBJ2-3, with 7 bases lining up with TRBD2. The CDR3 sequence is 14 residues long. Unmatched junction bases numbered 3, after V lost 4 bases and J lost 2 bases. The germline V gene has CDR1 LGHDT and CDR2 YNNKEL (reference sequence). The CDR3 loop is CASSPGGYTDTQYF. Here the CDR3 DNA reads TGTGCCAGCAGCCCGGGGGGTTACACAGATACGCAGTATTTT.

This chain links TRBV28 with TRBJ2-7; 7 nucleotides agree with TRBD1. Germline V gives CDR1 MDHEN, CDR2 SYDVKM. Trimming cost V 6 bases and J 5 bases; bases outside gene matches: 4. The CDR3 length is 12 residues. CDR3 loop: CASSLQGNEQYF. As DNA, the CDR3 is TGTGCCAGCAGCCTACAGGGGAACGAGCAGTACTTC.

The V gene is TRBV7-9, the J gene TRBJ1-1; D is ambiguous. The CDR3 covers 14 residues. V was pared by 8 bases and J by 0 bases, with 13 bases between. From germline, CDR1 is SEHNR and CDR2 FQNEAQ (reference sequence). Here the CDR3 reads CASLLQGVNTEAFF. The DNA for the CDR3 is TGTGCCAGCCTCTTACAAGGAGTGAACACTGAAGCTTTCTTT. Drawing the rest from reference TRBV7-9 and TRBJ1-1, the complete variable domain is DTGVSQNPRHKITKRGQNVTFRCDPISEHNRLYWYRQTLGQGPEFLTYFQNEAQLEKSRLLSDRFSAERPKGSFSTLEIQRTEQGDSAMYLCASLLQGVNTEAFFGQGTRLTVV.

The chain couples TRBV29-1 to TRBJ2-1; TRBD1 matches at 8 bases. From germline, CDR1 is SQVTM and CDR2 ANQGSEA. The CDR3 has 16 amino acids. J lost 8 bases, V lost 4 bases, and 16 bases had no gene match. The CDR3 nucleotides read TGCAGCGTTGGAGGGGAACCGGGACAGGCCATCGATGAGCAGTTCTTC. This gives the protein CSVGGEPGQAIDEQFF.

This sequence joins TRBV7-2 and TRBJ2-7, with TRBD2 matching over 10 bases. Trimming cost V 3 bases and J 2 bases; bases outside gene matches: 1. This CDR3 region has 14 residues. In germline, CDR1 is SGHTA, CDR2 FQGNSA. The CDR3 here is CASSFSGRTYEQYF. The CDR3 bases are TGTGCCAGCAGCTTTAGCGGGAGGACCTACGAGCAGTACTTC.

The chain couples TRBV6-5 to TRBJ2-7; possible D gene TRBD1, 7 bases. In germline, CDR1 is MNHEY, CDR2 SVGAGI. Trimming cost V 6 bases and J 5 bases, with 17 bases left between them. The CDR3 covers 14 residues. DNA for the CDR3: TGTGCCAGCAGCTACACAGGGGAGGCAAACGAGCAGTACTTC. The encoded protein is CASSYTGEANEQYF.

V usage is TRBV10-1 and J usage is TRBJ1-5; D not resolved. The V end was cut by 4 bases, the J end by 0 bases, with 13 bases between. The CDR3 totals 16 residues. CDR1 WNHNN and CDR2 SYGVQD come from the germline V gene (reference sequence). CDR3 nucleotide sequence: TGCGCCAGCAGTGGAGTGCCAAGAGATAGCAATCAGCCCCAGCATTTT. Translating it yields CASSGVPRDSNQPQHF.

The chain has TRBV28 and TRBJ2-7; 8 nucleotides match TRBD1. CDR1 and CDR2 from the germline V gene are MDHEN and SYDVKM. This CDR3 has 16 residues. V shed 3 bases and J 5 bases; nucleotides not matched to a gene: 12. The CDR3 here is CASSLIGAGGLHEQYF. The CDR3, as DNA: TGTGCCAGCAGTTTGATAGGCGCAGGGGGCTTACACGAGCAGTACTTC.

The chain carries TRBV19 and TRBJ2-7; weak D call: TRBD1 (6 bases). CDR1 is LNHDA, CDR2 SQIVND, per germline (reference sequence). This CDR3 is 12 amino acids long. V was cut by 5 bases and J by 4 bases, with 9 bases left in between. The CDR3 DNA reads TGTGCCAGTAGTGGGGGCCTTTACGAGCAGTACTTC. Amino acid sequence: CASSGGLYEQYF.